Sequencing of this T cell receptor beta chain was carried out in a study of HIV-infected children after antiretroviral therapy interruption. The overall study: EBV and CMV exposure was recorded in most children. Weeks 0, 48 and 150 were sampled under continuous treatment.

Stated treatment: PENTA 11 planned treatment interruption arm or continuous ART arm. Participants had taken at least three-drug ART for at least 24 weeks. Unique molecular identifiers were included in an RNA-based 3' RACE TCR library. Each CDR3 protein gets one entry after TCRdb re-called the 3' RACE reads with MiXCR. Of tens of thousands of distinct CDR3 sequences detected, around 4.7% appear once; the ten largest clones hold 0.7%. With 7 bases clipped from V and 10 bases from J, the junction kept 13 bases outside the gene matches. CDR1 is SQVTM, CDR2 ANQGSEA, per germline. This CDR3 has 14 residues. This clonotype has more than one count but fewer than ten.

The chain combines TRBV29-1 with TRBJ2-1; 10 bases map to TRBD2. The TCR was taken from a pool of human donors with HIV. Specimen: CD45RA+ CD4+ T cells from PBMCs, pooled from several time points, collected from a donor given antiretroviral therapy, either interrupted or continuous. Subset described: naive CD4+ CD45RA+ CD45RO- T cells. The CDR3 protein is CSAERGTSVGEQFF. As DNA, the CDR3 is TGCAGCGCAGAGCGTGGGACTAGCGTTGGAGAGCAGTTCTTC.